This passage covers 21 T cell receptor beta chains from one sample sequenced in a study of cytotoxic CD8 clonotypes in ibrutinib-treated CLL. The method was immunoSEQ multiplex PCR; TCRdb's version includes in-frame clones alone and lacks a portion of them. Of fewer than 55,000 clones listed, roughly three fifths are singletons. The sample consisted of PBMCs, taken after 24 months of ibrutinib treatment. These receptors were collected from a human donor with chronic lymphocytic leukemia.

V usage is TRBV11-2 and J usage is TRBJ2-3, with 7 bases lining up with TRBD2. Losses at the gene ends were 1 base for V and 3 bases for J; bases not matched to a gene: 7. This CDR3 is built from 16 residues. In germline, CDR1 is SGHAT, CDR2 FQNNGV. CDR3 protein: CASSLGRGGVTDTQYF. CDR3 DNA sequence: TGTGCCAGCAGCTTAGGTCGCGGGGGTGTGACAGATACGCAGTATTTT.

The V gene is TRBV15, the J gene TRBJ2-5, with D unclear. V shed 0 bases and J shed 1 base, with 6 bases lying between them. The CDR3 consists of 14 residues. Per germline, CDR1 LNHNV and CDR2 YYDKDF (reference sequence). CDR3 amino acids: CATSRDLIQETQYF. The CDR3 coding sequence is TGTGCCACCAGCAGAGATCTCATCCAAGAGACCCAGTACTTC. Based on the CDR3 plus reference TRBV15 and TRBJ2-5, the full variable domain is DAMVIQNPRYQVTQFGKPVTLSCSQTLNHNVMYWYQQKSSQAPKLLFHYYDKDFNNEADTPDNFQSRRPNTSFCFLDIRSPGLGDTAMYLCATSRDLIQETQYFGPGTRLLVL.

The rearrangement uses TRBV12-5 and TRBJ2-6, with no clear D. V was shortened by 1 base and J by 4 bases, with 2 bases between the two germline ends. Germline V gives CDR1 LGHNT, CDR2 FRNRAP. This CDR3 is built from 13 residues. The CDR3 spells CASGLGGANVLTF. The CDR3 DNA is TGTGCTAGTGGTTTGGGAGGGGCCAACGTCCTGACTTTC.

The CDR3 protein is CASSRDSTQDGTEAFF. The CDR3 DNA reads TGTGCCAGCAGCCGAGACTCGACCCAGGACGGTACTGAAGCTTTCTTT. The gene calls are TRBV5-4 and TRBJ1-1; no definite D call. The CDR3 runs 16 residues. Germline values: CDR1 SGHNT, CDR2 YYREEE (reference sequence). V was cut by 4 bases and J by 5 bases, with 21 bases left in between.

The V call is TRBV6-6, the J call TRBJ2-1; 12 bases are shared with TRBD2. J was trimmed by 4 bases and V by 6 bases; bases with no gene match: 4. The V gene's germline CDR1 is MNHNY and CDR2 SVGAGI (reference sequence). The CDR3 is 15 amino acids. The CDR3 coding sequence is TGTGCCAGCAGCCACCTAGCGGGGGGGTACAATGAGCAGTTCTTC. Translation gives CASSHLAGGYNEQFF.

The chain couples TRBV19 to TRBJ1-5; no definite D call. This CDR3 is 17 amino acids long. Trimming pared 2 bases from V and 0 bases from J, leaving 14 bases between. CDR1 is LNHDA and CDR2 is SQIVND in the germline V gene (reference sequence). The CDR3 sequence is CASSIMTIRASNQPQHF. CDR3 nucleotide sequence: TGTGCCAGTAGTATAATGACCATACGCGCTAGCAATCAGCCCCAGCATTTT.

The chain links TRBV6-5 to TRBJ1-1, with a weak D call TRBD1 (5 bases). The CDR3 has 15 residues. The ends were cut back, 2 bases at V and 6 bases at J, with 16 bases in the middle. Germline values: CDR1 MNHEY, CDR2 SVGAGI. As DNA, the CDR3 is TGTGCCAGCAGTTACGCTGGGGGTAAAGGTCCTGAAGCTTTCTTT. It yields the protein CASSYAGGKGPEAFF.

V usage is TRBV10-2 and J usage is TRBJ1-5, with 12 bases that match TRBD1. The J segment lost 4 bases and the V segment lost 4 bases, leaving 8 bases of the junction unmatched. Germline V CDR1 and CDR2: WSHSY, SAAADI. The CDR3 is 17 residues long. This chain's CDR3 is CASSAGGQGARNQPQHF. Written as DNA, the CDR3 is TGCGCCAGCAGTGCAGGGGGACAGGGGGCGAGAAATCAGCCCCAGCATTTT.

CDR3 bases: TGCGCCAGCAGCTTGGGACAGAACAACGAGCAGTACTTC. Translating it yields CASSLGQNNEQYF. The chain couples TRBV5-1 to TRBJ2-7; D is possibly TRBD1 (5 bases). CDR1 is SGHRS and CDR2 is YFSETQ in the germline V gene. This CDR3 has 13 amino acids. V lost 0 bases and J 5 bases, leaving 9 bases between the germline ends. Together with reference TRBV5-1 and TRBJ2-7, the CDR3 gives the full variable domain: KAGVTQTPRYLIKTRGQQVTLSCSPISGHRSVSWYQQTPGQGLQFLFEYFSETQRNKGNFPGRFSGRQFSNSRSEMNVSTLELGDSALYLCASSLGQNNEQYFGPGTRLTVT.

The V and J genes are TRBV12-5 and TRBJ1-1; 7 bases map to TRBD1. Germline CDR1 reads LGHNT; CDR2 reads FRNRAP. The CDR3 contains 11 residues. V shed 4 bases and J 13 bases; nucleotides not matched to a gene: 6. CDR3 region: CASGSTGVVFF. DNA of the CDR3: TGTGCTAGTGGTTCCACAGGGGTAGTTTTCTTT. Full variable domain (rest looked up from reference TRBV12-5 and TRBJ1-1): DARVTQTPRHKVTEMGQEVTMRCQPILGHNTVFWYRQTMMQGLELLAYFRNRAPLDDSGMPKDRFSAEMPDATLATLKIQPSEPRDSAVYFCASGSTGVVFFGQGTRLTVV.

This chain links TRBV7-9 with TRBJ2-1, with D perhaps given as TRBD1 or TRBD2 (7 bases each). The length of the CDR3 is 16 residues. The V end was cut by 5 bases, the J end by 4 bases, with 18 bases between. Germline V gene lookup returns CDR1 SEHNR and CDR2 FQNEAQ (reference sequence). CDR3 loop: CASSITTGEGYNEQFF. The CDR3 DNA reads as TGTGCCAGCAGCATTACTACAGGGGAGGGATACAATGAGCAGTTCTTC.

The chain has TRBV4-2 and TRBJ2-6, with 7 nucleotides matching TRBD1. Germline V CDR1 and CDR2: LGHNA, YNFKEQ. Unmatched junction bases numbered 1, after V lost 1 base and J lost 1 base. The CDR3 sequence is 16 residues long. As DNA, the CDR3 is TGTGCCAGCAGCCAAGGACAGGGATCTGGGGCCAACGTCCTGACTTTC. Protein: CASSQGQGSGANVLTF.

The chain joins TRBV7-8 to TRBJ1-3; the D gene is possibly TRBD1 (5 bases). The CDR3 runs to 17 residues. The V end lost 1 base, the J end lost 4 bases, and 17 bases lay between the germline ends. CDR1 SGHVS and CDR2 FQNEAQ come from the germline V gene. The chain's CDR3 is CASSLVNPRVSGNTIYF. In DNA, the CDR3 is TGTGCCAGCAGCTTAGTTAACCCCAGGGTTTCGGGAAACACCATATATTTT. Full variable domain (rest looked up from reference TRBV7-8 and TRBJ1-3): GAGVSQSPRYKVAKRGQDVALRCDPISGHVSLFWYQQALGQGPEFLTYFQNEAQLDKSGLPSDRFFAERPEGSVSTLKIQRTQQEDSAVYLCASSLVNPRVSGNTIYFGEGSWLTVV.

This clone was observed a handful of times. CDR3 sequence: CSASTGFPDYGYTF. In nucleotides, the CDR3 is TGCAGCGCGAGTACAGGTTTCCCAGACTATGGCTACACCTTC. The chain carries TRBV29-1 and TRBJ1-2, with a weak D call TRBD1 (5 bases). The CDR3 is made up of 14 amino acids. V was clipped by 7 bases and J by 3 bases, with 18 bases between them. CDR1 and CDR2 (germline): SQVTM, ANQGSEA.

This clone was detected a few times. V gene TRBV7-9 combines with J gene TRBJ1-2; no clear D gene. The CDR3 covers 14 residues. Germline V gene data show CDR1 as SEHNR and CDR2 as FQNEAQ (reference sequence). Trimming left V 5 bases short and J 4 bases short, with 14 bases between. The CDR3 loop reads CASSNDGSGYGYTF. In DNA, the CDR3 is TGTGCCAGCAGCAACGACGGCTCGGGCTATGGCTACACCTTC.

This clone was detected only once. This sequence joins TRBV6-6 and TRBJ1-1, with D unclear. The CDR3 is 12 residues long. Germline-derived CDR1 and CDR2 are MNHNY and SVGAGI (reference sequence). V was shortened by 7 bases and J by 1 base, with 7 bases between the two germline ends. CDR3 region: CASNDANTEAFF. The CDR3 DNA is TGTGCCAGCAATGACGCGAACACTGAAGCTTTCTTT.

V gene TRBV10-2 combines with J gene TRBJ1-1; the D is unclear. Trimming cost V 8 bases and J 1 base, with 14 bases left between them. The CDR3 loop spans 14 amino acids. Germline V gene sequence: CDR1 WSHSY, CDR2 SAAADI. The CDR3 DNA follows: TGCGCCAGCGGGTTGGCAATGGGGAACACTGAAGCTTTCTTT. As protein: CASGLAMGNTEAFF.

The rearrangement joins TRBV2 to TRBJ2-1; D might be TRBD2 (5 bases). CDR1 SNHLY and CDR2 FYNNEI come from the germline V gene. Trimming cost V 6 bases and J 12 bases, with 15 bases left between them. The length of the CDR3 is 12 residues. CDR3 residues: CASRFLEEGQFF. DNA of the CDR3: TGTGCCAGCAGATTTCTGGAAGAGGGGCAGTTCTTC.

V and J are TRBV2 and TRBJ2-3, with D hard to call. The CDR3 extends over 11 amino acids. V lost 6 bases and J lost 6, with 7 bases in between. Per germline, CDR1 SNHLY and CDR2 FYNNEI. The CDR3 DNA is TGTGCCAGCAGCAGAGCGGATACGCAGTATTTT. It specifies CASSRADTQYF.

The V and J genes are TRBV5-1 and TRBJ2-3; TRBD2 agrees at 12 bases. V trimming: 2 bases; J trimming: 5 bases; junction bases outside the gene matches: 6. The germline V gene encodes CDR1 SGHRS and CDR2 YFSETQ. The CDR3 is made up of 16 amino acids. The CDR3 reads CASSFQTSGGRDTQYF. The DNA for the CDR3 is TGCGCCAGCAGCTTCCAGACTAGCGGGGGCCGAGATACGCAGTATTTT. Full variable domain (rest looked up from reference TRBV5-1 and TRBJ2-3): KAGVTQTPRYLIKTRGQQVTLSCSPISGHRSVSWYQQTPGQGLQFLFEYFSETQRNKGNFPGRFSGRQFSNSRSEMNVSTLELGDSALYLCASSFQTSGGRDTQYFGPGTRLTVL.

The chain links TRBV5-1 to TRBJ2-7; 7 bases are shared with TRBD1. V trimming: 4 bases; J trimming: 0 bases; junction bases outside the gene matches: 4. The CDR3 length is 14 residues. The germline CDR1 and CDR2 sequences are SGHRS and YFSETQ. CDR3 in amino acids: CASSPDRISYEQYF. The CDR3 region has the DNA TGCGCCAGCAGCCCGGACAGGATCTCCTACGAGCAGTACTTC.